This T cell receptor (beta chain) was recorded in a study of T cells after yellow fever vaccination. The CDR3 is 18 residues long. V was clipped by 4 bases and J by 1 base; unmatched bases: 13. Looked up from germline, CDR1 is LGHNA and CDR2 is YSLEER. Overall study results and limits: Within FACS-sorted repertoires, abundant clonotypes contaminating from the bulk population could be present. The study re-detected most primary-vaccination clones after the booster (approximately 96% CD4, just over 85% CD8).

TCRdb used MiXCR to reprocess the 5' RACE reads, holding one entry per CDR3 protein. There are 510,000 or so distinct CDR3 sequences in the sample; about a fifth occur only once, and roughly 13% lies in the top ten. A note on this clonotype: Antigen unknown.

The V call is TRBV4-3, the J call TRBJ2-7; 10 bases match TRBD2. The sample was PBMCs, taken 15 days after the yellow fever booster vaccination. The receptor's source is a young man who received the YFV17D yellow fever vaccine. The CDR3 protein is CASSRVASGRGESYEQYF. DNA of the CDR3: TGCGCCAGCAGCCGCGTCGCTAGCGGGAGAGGAGAGTCCTACGAGCAGTACTTC.